This note documents a single TCR beta chain sequence. The antigen is not known. The data are from a study of cytomegalovirus exposure and HLA in healthy donors. As for the study in general: The roughly 120 validation repertoires, a later analysis reported, used the same platform as the 600 to 700 repertoires from the first cohort.

Findings of the study overall: Subsequent analysis of the 100 to 150 validation repertoires found a tendency for first-cohort TCR clusters to co-occur.

The CDR3 runs to 14 residues. Germline CDR1 reads MRHNA; CDR2 reads SNTAGT. V lost 0 bases to trimming and J lost 4 bases, with 8 bases between them. TCRdb keeps only in-frame clones here, not all; method: immunoSEQ multiplex PCR. Found here are 150,000 to 180,000 clones, 65% to 90% of them singletons; the top ten hold 20% to 25%. Input material: PBMCs. The source of this sequence is a man aged 18 to 29 in good health and CMV-seropositive. This chain connects TRBV6-4 to TRBJ2-3, with unresolved D. The CDR3 DNA is TGTGCCAGCAGTGACTCCACTCCACCAGATACGCAGTATTTT. This sequence encodes CASSDSTPPDTQYF.